A selection of T cell receptor beta chains follows, all from one sample in a study of blood T cells in healthy people across ages. MiXCR, run by TCRdb on the 5' RACE reads, gives a single entry per CDR3 protein. This repertoire shows 650,000 to 800,000 distinct CDR3 sequences, roughly half found once; its top ten account for 13%. Sequenced: blood. The receptor source for this set is a woman older than 75 in good health. Both conserved end residues are part of each CDR3. The D gene is left open where the match is weak. The size entry is marked missing in some rows and otherwise reads once, few, many or a size class.

J gene	V gene	clone size	D gene	CDR3 protein	CDR3 DNA
TRBJ2-6	TRBV5-1	-	-	CASSLSLTGISSGANVLTF	TGCGCCAGCAGCTTGTCCCTGACAGGTATTAGCTCTGGGGCCAACGTCCTGACTTTC
TRBJ2-7	TRBV29-1	-	-	CSVGELGYEQYF	TGCAGCGTTGGGGAATTGGGCTACGAGCAGTACTTC
TRBJ2-7	TRBV7-9	-	-	CASSLVAGSRYEQYF	TGTGCCAGCAGCTTAGTGGCAGGCAGTCGCTACGAGCAGTACTTC
TRBJ2-3	TRBV15	once	TRBD2	CATSRDGLAGGSTDTQYF	TGTGCCACCAGCAGAGATGGTCTAGCGGGGGGTAGCACAGATACGCAGTATTTT
TRBJ2-1	TRBV30	-	-	CAWGGGRYNEQFF	TGTGCCTGGGGTGGGGGCAGGTACAATGAGCAGTTCTTC
TRBJ2-5	TRBV9	-	-	CASSVQVLETQYF	TGTGCCAGCAGCGTACAAGTATTGGAGACCCAGTACTTC
TRBJ1-6	TRBV21-1	-	-	CASSNAKKDNSPLHF	TGTGCCAGCAGCAATGCGAAGAAAGATAATTCACCCCTCCACTTT
TRBJ1-6	TRBV15	many	-	CATSIQGNSPLHF	TGTGCCACCAGCATACAGGGAAATTCACCCCTCCACTTT
TRBJ2-7	TRBV11-2	few	-	CASSVEWRYEQYF	TGTGCCAGCAGCGTAGAGTGGCGTTACGAGCAGTACTTC
TRBJ2-7	TRBV5-1	-	TRBD2	CASSGTSGGLEQYF	TGCGCCAGCAGCGGGACTAGCGGGGGGCTCGAGCAGTACTTC
TRBJ1-4	TRBV7-3	-	-	CASSLKRRGDNEKLFF	TGTGCCAGCAGCTTAAAACGGAGAGGGGATAATGAAAAACTGTTTTTT
TRBJ2-4	TRBV3-1	-	TRBD2	CASSQRLAGANIQYF	TGTGCCAGCAGCCAACGTCTAGCGGGCGCAAACATTCAGTACTTC
TRBJ2-6	TRBV11-2	-	TRBD2	CASSFGRLAGLSGANVLTF	TGTGCCAGCAGCTTCGGGAGACTAGCGGGCCTCTCTGGGGCCAACGTCCTGACTTTC
TRBJ2-5	TRBV12-3/TRBV12-4	-	-	CASSQGDYQETQYF	TGTGCCAGCAGCCAGGGTGACTACCAAGAGACCCAGTACTTC
TRBJ2-1	TRBV3-1	-	-	CASSQEWGKELFF	TGTGCCAGCAGCCAAGAGTGGGGGAAAGAGCTGTTCTTC
TRBJ2-3	TRBV20-1	many	-	CSAIAPGVGTDTQYF	TGCAGTGCTATCGCGCCAGGGGTGGGCACAGATACGCAGTATTTT
TRBJ2-4	TRBV12-3/TRBV12-4	-	-	CASSLAEARRAKNIQYF	TGTGCCAGCAGTTTAGCAGAGGCCAGGAGAGCCAAAAACATTCAGTACTTC
TRBJ1-1	TRBV12-3/TRBV12-4	few	-	CASKWEMNTEAFF	TGTGCCAGCAAGTGGGAGATGAACACTGAAGCTTTCTTT
TRBJ2-7	TRBV28	many	TRBD1	CASSPGQGASYEQYF	TGTGCCAGCAGCCCGGGACAGGGGGCCTCCTACGAGCAGTACTTC
TRBJ1-1	TRBV2	-	-	CASNGGGGPSAEAFF	TGTGCCAGCAATGGTGGGGGGGGCCCCTCGGCTGAAGCTTTCTTT
TRBJ2-2	TRBV4-2	-	TRBD1	CASSQSPGGTGELFF	TGTGCCAGCAGCCAATCCCCAGGGGGCACCGGGGAGCTGTTTTTT
TRBJ2-1	TRBV5-1	few	TRBD2	CASSFSVGSSGIEQFF	TGCGCCAGCAGCTTCTCGGTCGGGTCTAGCGGTATTGAGCAGTTCTTC
TRBJ2-7	TRBV15	-	TRBD1	CATSRVLGTATSYEQYF	TGTGCCACCAGCAGAGTTTTGGGGACAGCAACTTCCTACGAGCAGTACTTC
TRBJ2-3	TRBV12-3/TRBV12-4	many	-	CASSLAAAQYF	TGTGCCAGCAGTTTAGCGGCGGCCCAGTATTTT
TRBJ2-3	TRBV30	few	-	CAWSVRADTQYF	TGTGCCTGGAGTGTACGGGCAGATACGCAGTATTTT
TRBJ2-1	TRBV4-2	-	-	CASSQDWGGPWNEQFF	TGTGCCAGCAGCCAAGATTGGGGGGGGCCCTGGAATGAGCAGTTCTTC
TRBJ2-5	TRBV5-1	-	-	CASSWGTSRGQETQYF	TGCGCCAGCAGCTGGGGTACTAGTCGTGGGCAAGAGACCCAGTACTTC
TRBJ1-1	TRBV28	few	TRBD1	CASSQTGRYTEAFF	TGTGCCAGCAGCCAGACAGGGAGGTACACTGAAGCTTTCTTT
TRBJ1-2	TRBV12-3/TRBV12-4	many	-	CASLPVTEGGYTF	TGTGCCAGTCTCCCAGTGACCGAAGGGGGCTACACCTTC
TRBJ1-4	TRBV3-1	few	-	CASSQEQGREKLFF	TGTGCCAGCAGCCAAGAACAGGGACGGGAAAAACTGTTTTTT
TRBJ2-7	TRBV12-3/TRBV12-4	-	-	CASSTPRGEDEQYF	TGTGCCAGCAGTACCCCCAGGGGCGAGGACGAGCAGTACTTC
TRBJ2-4	TRBV3-1	-	-	CASSKGTSSYNEQYF	TGTGCCAGCAGCAAAGGCACTAGCAGCTACAATGAGCAGTACTTC
TRBJ1-2	TRBV20-1	-	-	CSVLRLGGGNYGYTF	TGCAGTGTTCTAAGGTTGGGGGGGGGGAACTATGGCTACACCTTC
TRBJ2-2	TRBV6-5	many	TRBD2	CASRLAGGSSTGELFF	TGTGCCAGCAGACTAGCGGGGGGAAGTAGCACCGGGGAGCTGTTTTTT
TRBJ2-2	TRBV5-1	-	-	CACSFTPRGPGLTGELFF	TGCGCCTGCAGTTTCACGCCCCGGGGGCCGGGTCTCACCGGGGAGCTGTTTTTT
TRBJ2-3	TRBV27	many	TRBD2	CASSLRAGIRTDTQYF	TGTGCCAGCAGTTTACGAGCGGGAATTAGAACAGATACGCAGTATTTT
TRBJ2-1	TRBV6-5	-	-	CAGSYSGGHNEQFF	TGTGCCGGCAGTTACTCTGGGGGCCACAATGAGCAGTTCTTC
TRBJ1-5	TRBV30	-	-	CAWSASRAQPQHF	TGTGCCTGGAGTGCTTCGAGGGCTCAGCCCCAGCATTTT
TRBJ2-1	TRBV20-1	-	TRBD2	CSAVSGSNNEQFF	TGCAGTGCTGTGAGCGGGAGTAACAATGAGCAGTTCTTC
TRBJ1-2	TRBV3-1	few	-	CASSQDWGGVYGYTF	TGTGCCAGCAGCCAAGATTGGGGGGGGGTTTATGGCTACACCTTC
TRBJ2-1	TRBV20-1	-	TRBD2	CSARDPSGSIVEQFF	TGCAGTGCTAGAGATCCGAGCGGGAGTATCGTTGAGCAGTTCTTC
TRBJ2-3	TRBV5-1	-	TRBD2	CASSLASTSGGLTDTQYF	TGCGCCAGCAGCCTCGCCTCGACTAGCGGGGGCCTCACAGATACGCAGTATTTT
TRBJ2-5	TRBV24-1	-	-	CATSGPHQETQYF	TGTGCCACCAGTGGTCCACATCAAGAGACCCAGTACTTC